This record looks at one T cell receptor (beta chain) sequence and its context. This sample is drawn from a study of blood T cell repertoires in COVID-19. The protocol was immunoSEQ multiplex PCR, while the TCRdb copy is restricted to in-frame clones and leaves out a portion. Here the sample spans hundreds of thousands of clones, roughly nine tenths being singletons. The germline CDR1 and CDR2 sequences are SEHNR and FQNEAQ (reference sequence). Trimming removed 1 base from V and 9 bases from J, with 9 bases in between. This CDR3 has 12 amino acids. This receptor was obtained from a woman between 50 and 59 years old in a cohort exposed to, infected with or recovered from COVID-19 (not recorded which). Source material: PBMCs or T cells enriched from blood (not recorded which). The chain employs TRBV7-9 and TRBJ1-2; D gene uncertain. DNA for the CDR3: TGTGCCAGCAGCTTAGGTGACTACAGCTACACCTTC. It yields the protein CASSLGDYSYTF. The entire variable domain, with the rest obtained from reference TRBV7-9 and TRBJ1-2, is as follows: DTGVSQNPRHKITKRGQNVTFRCDPISEHNRLYWYRQTLGQGPEFLTYFQNEAQLEKSRLLSDRFSAERPKGSFSTLEIQRTEQGDSAMYLCASSLGDYSYTFGSGTRLTVV.